This T cell receptor beta chain was sequenced for a study of blood T cell repertoires in COVID-19. Study overall: The study drew acute and convalescent COVID-19 samples from the United States, Italy and Spain. The analysed material was cDNA or gDNA that came from T cells, B-cell-depleted T cells, or PBMCs.

Seattle enrolled patients during active infection and tracked them longitudinally. CDR3 size: 14 residues. The germline gives CDR1 SNHLY, CDR2 FYNNEI. V was cut by 8 bases and J by 6 bases, with 19 bases left in between. In the authors' workflow: Cell counts per sample came from amplifying reference gene primers. The table came from immunoSEQ multiplex PCR; TCRdb's copy has only in-frame clones and leaves some out. From that table come the V and J calls and clone size; the DNA was used to work out D and trimming. The sample yields some 500,000 clones, 85% to 90% seen once. V usage is TRBV2 and J usage is TRBJ1-1; D is unclear. The sequenced sample consisted of peripheral blood. The source of this sequence is a woman between 45 and 60 years old with COVID-19, enrolled during active disease. CDR3 loop: CASVLRSPEAEAFF. The DNA for the CDR3 is TGTGCCAGCGTTTTACGGTCTCCAGAGGCTGAAGCTTTCTTT.